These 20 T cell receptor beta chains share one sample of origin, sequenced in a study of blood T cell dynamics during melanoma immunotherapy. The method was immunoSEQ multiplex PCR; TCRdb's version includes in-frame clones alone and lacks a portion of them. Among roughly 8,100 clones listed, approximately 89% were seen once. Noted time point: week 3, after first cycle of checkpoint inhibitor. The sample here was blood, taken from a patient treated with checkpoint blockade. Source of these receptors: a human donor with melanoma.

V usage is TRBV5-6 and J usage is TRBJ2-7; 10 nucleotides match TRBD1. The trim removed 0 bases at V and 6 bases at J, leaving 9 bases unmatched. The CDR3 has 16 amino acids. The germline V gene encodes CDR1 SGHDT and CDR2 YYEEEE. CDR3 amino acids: CASSLGWTGGKGEQYF. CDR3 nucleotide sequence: TGTGCCAGCAGCTTGGGGTGGACAGGGGGAAAGGGCGAGCAGTACTTC.

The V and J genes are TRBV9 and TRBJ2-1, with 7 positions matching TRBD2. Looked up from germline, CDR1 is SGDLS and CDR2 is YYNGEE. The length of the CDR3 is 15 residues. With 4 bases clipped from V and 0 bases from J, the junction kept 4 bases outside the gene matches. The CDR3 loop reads CASSLRDYSYNEQFF. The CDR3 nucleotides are TGTGCCAGCAGCTTACGGGACTACTCCTACAATGAGCAGTTCTTC.

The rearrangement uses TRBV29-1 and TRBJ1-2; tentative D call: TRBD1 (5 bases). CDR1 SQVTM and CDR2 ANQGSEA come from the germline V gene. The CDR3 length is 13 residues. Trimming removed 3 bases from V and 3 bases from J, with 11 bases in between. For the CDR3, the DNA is TGCAGCGTTGAGGGCGGGGGAGACTATGGCTACACCTTC. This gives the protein CSVEGGGDYGYTF.

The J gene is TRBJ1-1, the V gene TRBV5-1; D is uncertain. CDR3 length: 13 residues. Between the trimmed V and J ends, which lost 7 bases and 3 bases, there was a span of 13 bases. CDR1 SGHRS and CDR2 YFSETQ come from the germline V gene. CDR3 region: CASSQSRHTEAFF. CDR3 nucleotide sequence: TGCGCCAGCTCCCAAAGCAGGCACACTGAAGCTTTCTTT.

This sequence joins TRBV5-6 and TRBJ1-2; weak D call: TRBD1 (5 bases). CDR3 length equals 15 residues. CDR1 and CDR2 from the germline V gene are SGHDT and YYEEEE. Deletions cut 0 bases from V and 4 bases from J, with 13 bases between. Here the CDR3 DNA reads TGTGCCAGCAGCTTGGTAGGGGCCGTCGGCTATGGCTACACCTTC. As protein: CASSLVGAVGYGYTF. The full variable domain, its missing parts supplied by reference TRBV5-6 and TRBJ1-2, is DAGVTQSPTHLIKTRGQQVTLRCSPKSGHDTVSWYQQALGQGPQFIFQYYEEEERQRGNFPDRFSGHQFPNYSSELNVNALLLGDSALYLCASSLVGAVGYGYTFGSGTRLTVV.

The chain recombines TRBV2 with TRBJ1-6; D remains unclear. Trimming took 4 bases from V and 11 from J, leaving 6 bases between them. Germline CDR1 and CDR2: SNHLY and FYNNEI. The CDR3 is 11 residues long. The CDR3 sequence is CASSAWAPLHF. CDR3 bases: TGTGCCAGCAGTGCCTGGGCACCCCTCCACTTT.

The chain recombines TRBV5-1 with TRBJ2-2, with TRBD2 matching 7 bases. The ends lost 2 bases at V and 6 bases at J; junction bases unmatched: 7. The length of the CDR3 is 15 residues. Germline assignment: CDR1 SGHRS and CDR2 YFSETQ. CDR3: CASSLAGSEAGELFF. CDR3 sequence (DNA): TGCGCCAGCAGCTTAGCGGGATCGGAGGCCGGGGAGCTGTTTTTT.

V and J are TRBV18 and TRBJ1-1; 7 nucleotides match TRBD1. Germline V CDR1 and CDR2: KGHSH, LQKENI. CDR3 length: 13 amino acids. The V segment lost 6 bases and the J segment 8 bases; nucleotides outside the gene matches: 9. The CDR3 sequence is CASSTGAVVEAFF. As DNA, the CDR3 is TGTGCCAGCTCCACAGGGGCGGTGGTGGAAGCTTTCTTT.

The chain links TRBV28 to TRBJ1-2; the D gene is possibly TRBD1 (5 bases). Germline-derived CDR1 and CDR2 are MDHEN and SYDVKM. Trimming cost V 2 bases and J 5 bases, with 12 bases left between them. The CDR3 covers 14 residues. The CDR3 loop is CASSLARRVYGYTF. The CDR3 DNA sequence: TGTGCCAGCAGTTTAGCGCGCAGGGTGTATGGCTACACCTTC.

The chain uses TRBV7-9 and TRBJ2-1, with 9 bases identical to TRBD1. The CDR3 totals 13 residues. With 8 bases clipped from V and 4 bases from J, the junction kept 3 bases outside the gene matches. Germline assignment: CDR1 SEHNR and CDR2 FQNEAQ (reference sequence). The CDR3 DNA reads TGTGCCAGCCGACAGGGGGGGTACAATGAGCAGTTCTTC. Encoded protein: CASRQGGYNEQFF.

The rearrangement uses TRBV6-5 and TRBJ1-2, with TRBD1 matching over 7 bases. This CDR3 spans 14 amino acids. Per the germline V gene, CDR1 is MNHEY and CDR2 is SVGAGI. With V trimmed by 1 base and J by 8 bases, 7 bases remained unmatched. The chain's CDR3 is CASSYLEGASGYTF. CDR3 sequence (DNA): TGTGCCAGCAGTTACTTAGAGGGGGCGAGCGGCTACACCTTC.

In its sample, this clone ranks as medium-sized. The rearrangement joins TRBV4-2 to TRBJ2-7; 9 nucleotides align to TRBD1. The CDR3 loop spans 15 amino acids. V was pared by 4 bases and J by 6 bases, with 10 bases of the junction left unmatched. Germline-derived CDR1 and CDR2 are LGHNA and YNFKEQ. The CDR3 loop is CASSRAGTGSTEQYF. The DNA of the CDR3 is TGTGCCAGCAGCCGAGCCGGGACAGGGTCTACCGAGCAGTACTTC.

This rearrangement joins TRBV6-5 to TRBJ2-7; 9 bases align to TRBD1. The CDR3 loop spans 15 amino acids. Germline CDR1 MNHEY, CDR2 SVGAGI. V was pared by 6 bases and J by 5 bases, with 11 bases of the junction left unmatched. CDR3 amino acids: CASSLRWDRVHEQYF. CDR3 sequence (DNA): TGTGCCAGCAGCCTACGTTGGGACAGGGTCCACGAGCAGTACTTC.

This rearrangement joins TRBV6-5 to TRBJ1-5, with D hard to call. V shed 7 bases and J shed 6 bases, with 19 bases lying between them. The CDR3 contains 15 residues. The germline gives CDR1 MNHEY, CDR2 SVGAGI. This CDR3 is CASNKLGVGSQPQHF. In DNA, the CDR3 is TGTGCCAGCAACAAACTTGGTGTTGGAAGTCAGCCCCAGCATTTT.

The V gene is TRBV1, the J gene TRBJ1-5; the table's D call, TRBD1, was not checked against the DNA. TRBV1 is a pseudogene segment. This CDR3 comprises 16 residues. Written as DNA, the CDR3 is TGCACCAGCAGCCAAGATAGGCAGGGATTGAATCAGCCCCAGCATTTT. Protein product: CTSSQDRQGLNQPQHF.

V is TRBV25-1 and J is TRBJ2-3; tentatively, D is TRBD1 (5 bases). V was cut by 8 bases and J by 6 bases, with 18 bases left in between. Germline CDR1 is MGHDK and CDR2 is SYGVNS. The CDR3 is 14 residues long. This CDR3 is CASDTGQSGDTQYF. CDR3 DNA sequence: TGTGCCAGCGACACAGGCCAAAGTGGGGATACGCAGTATTTT.

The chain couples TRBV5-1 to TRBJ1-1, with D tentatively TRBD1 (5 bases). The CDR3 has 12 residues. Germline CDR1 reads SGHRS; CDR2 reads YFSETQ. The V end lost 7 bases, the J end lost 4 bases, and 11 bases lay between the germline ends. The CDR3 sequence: CASALGGTEAFF. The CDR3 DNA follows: TGCGCCAGCGCCTTGGGGGGCACTGAAGCTTTCTTT.

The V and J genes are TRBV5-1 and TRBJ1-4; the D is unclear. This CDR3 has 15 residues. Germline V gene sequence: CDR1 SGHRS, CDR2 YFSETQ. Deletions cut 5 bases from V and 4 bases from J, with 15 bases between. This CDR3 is CASRIDGVYNEKLFF. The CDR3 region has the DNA TGCGCCAGCAGGATCGACGGGGTGTATAATGAAAAACTGTTTTTT.

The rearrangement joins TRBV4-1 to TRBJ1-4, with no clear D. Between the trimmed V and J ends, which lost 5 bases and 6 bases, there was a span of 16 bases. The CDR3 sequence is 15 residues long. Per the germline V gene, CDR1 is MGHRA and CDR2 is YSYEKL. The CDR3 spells CASSTGPRAYEKLFF. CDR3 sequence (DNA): TGCGCCAGCAGCACCGGTCCCCGGGCCTATGAAAAACTGTTTTTT.

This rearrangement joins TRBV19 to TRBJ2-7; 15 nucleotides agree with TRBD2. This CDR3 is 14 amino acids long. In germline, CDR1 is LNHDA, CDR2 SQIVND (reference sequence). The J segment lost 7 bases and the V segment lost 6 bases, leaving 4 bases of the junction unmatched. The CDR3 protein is CASSNGLAGGEQYF. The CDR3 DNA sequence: TGTGCCAGTAGCAACGGACTAGCGGGAGGGGAGCAGTACTTC.